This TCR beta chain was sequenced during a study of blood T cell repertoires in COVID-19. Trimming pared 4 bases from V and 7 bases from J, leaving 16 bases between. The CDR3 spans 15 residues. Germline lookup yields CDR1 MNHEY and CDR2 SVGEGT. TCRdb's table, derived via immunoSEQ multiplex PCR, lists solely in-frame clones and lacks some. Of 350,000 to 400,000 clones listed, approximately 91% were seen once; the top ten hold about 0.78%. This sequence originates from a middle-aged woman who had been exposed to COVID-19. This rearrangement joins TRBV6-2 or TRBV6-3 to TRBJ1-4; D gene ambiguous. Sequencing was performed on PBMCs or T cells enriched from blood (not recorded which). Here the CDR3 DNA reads TGTGCCAGCAGTTCATTCGGGCAGGCGGGTGAAAAACTGTTTTTT. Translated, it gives CASSSFGQAGEKLFF.